Below, 22 T cell receptor beta chains from the same sample are listed, as sequenced in a study of blood T cell repertoires in COVID-19. Produced via immunoSEQ multiplex PCR; TCRdb's table is partial and in-frame only. The table has about 300,000 clones, 75% to 90% seen once. The specimen sequenced was peripheral blood. Receptors were obtained from a woman aged 45-65 years with COVID-19, enrolled during active disease.

The chain employs TRBV9 and TRBJ1-4; TRBD1 aligns across 8 bases. The CDR3 totals 15 residues. V was pared by 3 bases and J by 3 bases, with 4 bases of the junction left unmatched. The germline V gene encodes CDR1 SGDLS and CDR2 YYNGEE. CDR3 residues: CASSATGGSNEKLFF. For the CDR3, the DNA is TGTGCCAGCAGCGCAACAGGGGGTTCTAATGAAAAACTGTTTTTT.

The V gene is TRBV18, the J gene TRBJ1-1; possible D gene TRBD1, 5 bases. The germline CDR1 and CDR2 sequences are KGHSH and LQKENI. The CDR3 is 13 amino acids. V was pared by 4 bases and J by 1 base, with 7 bases between. The CDR3 nucleotides read TGTGCCAGCTCACTACAGGCGAACACTGAAGCTTTCTTT. It codes for CASSLQANTEAFF.

The J gene is TRBJ1-2, the V gene TRBV7-9; 9 positions match TRBD1. V trimming: 6 bases; J trimming: 7 bases; junction bases outside the gene matches: 12. This CDR3 contains 15 residues. Looked up from germline, CDR1 is SEHNR and CDR2 is FQNEAQ (reference sequence). The CDR3 is CASRPWTGAISGYTF. The CDR3 region has the DNA TGTGCCAGCAGACCTTGGACAGGGGCCATTAGTGGCTACACCTTC. The full variable domain, completed using reference TRBV7-9 and TRBJ1-2, is DTGVSQNPRHKITKRGQNVTFRCDPISEHNRLYWYRQTLGQGPEFLTYFQNEAQLEKSRLLSDRFSAERPKGSFSTLEIQRTEQGDSAMYLCASRPWTGAISGYTFGSGTRLTVV.

The CDR3 spells CASSKGGSRASKPNEKLFF. The CDR3 nucleotides are TGTGCCAGCAGCAAAGGGGGATCCAGGGCAAGTAAGCCGAATGAAAAACTGTTTTTT. The chain couples TRBV21-1 to TRBJ1-4; TRBD1 reflects the table's D call only, with no check against the DNA. TRBV21-1 is flagged as a pseudogene. The CDR3 runs to 19 residues.

This chain links TRBV30 with TRBJ2-1; the match to TRBD2 covers 12 bases. Trimming cost V 0 bases and J 7 bases; bases outside gene matches: 4. The CDR3 consists of 15 residues. The germline gives CDR1 GTSNPN, CDR2 SVGIG (reference sequence). This CDR3 reads CAWSVRGLAGNEQFF. CDR3 DNA: TGTGCCTGGAGTGTAAGGGGACTAGCGGGTAATGAGCAGTTCTTC.

The V call is TRBV4-1, the J call TRBJ2-2; 11 nucleotides match TRBD1. Germline V lookup: CDR1 MGHRA, CDR2 YSYEKL. This CDR3 has 15 amino acids. V gave up 6 bases and J gave up 6 bases; unmatched junction bases: 6. Here the CDR3 DNA reads TGCGCCAGCAGGGATGGACAGGGGGCTCCCGGGGAGCTGTTTTTT. Protein sequence: CASRDGQGAPGELFF.

The rearrangement joins TRBV5-4 to TRBJ1-6; 7 nucleotides agree with TRBD1. The V gene's germline CDR1 is SGHNT and CDR2 YYREEE (reference sequence). The CDR3 spans 14 residues. Trimming cost V 4 bases and J 10 bases; bases outside gene matches: 8. CDR3 region: CASSQQGSFSPLHF. CDR3 nucleotide sequence: TGTGCCAGCAGCCAACAGGGGTCTTTCTCACCCCTCCACTTT.

This sequence joins TRBV3-1 (or the pseudogene TRBV3-2) and TRBJ1-5; perhaps TRBD1 as D (5 bases). V lost 1 base, J lost 3 bases, and 10 bases lay in between. The CDR3 runs 15 residues. Looked up from germline, CDR1 is LGHDT and CDR2 is YNNKEL (reference sequence). This chain's CDR3 is CASSQVWGLNQPQHF. For the CDR3, the DNA is TGTGCCAGCAGCCAAGTCTGGGGCCTCAATCAGCCCCAGCATTTT.

The V gene is TRBV20-1, the J gene TRBJ2-7; TRBD2 is a possible D gene (5 bases). The CDR3 consists of 12 residues. Germline-derived CDR1 and CDR2 are DFQATT and SNEGSKA (reference sequence). Between the trimmed V and J ends, which lost 3 bases and 2 bases, there was a span of 8 bases. The CDR3 DNA is TGCAGTGCTAGTGCGACTACCTACGAGCAGTACTTC. Its translation: CSASATTYEQYF.

The chain has TRBV21-1 and TRBJ2-5; TRBD1 is the table's D call and was not checked against the DNA. TRBV21-1 is labeled a pseudogene. The CDR3 runs 16 residues. CDR3 nucleotide sequence: TGTGCCAGCACCGACACGGGACAGGGGCCCACAGAGACCCAGTACTTC. Translated: CASTDTGQGPTETQYF.

The chain joins TRBV19 to TRBJ1-5, with no clear D. The CDR3 runs 14 residues. Per the germline V gene, CDR1 is LNHDA and CDR2 is SQIVND (reference sequence). V was clipped by 4 bases and J by 4 bases, with 11 bases between them. The CDR3 loop reads CASSNRVGNQPQHF. In nucleotides, the CDR3 is TGTGCCAGTAGTAACCGGGTTGGGAATCAGCCCCAGCATTTT.

This chain connects TRBV6-5 to TRBJ1-5; tentatively, D is TRBD1 (6 bases). V was clipped by 6 bases and J by 4 bases, with 13 bases between them. Germline loops: CDR1 MNHEY, CDR2 SVGAGI. This CDR3 has 14 residues. This CDR3 is CASSRDRMNQPQHF. As DNA, the CDR3 is TGTGCCAGCAGCCGCGACAGGATGAATCAGCCCCAGCATTTT.

The CDR3 protein is CAISGRLASVLGQYF. The DNA for the CDR3 is TGTGCCATCAGTGGGCGGCTAGCCTCGGTTCTCGGGCAGTACTTC. The rearrangement links TRBV10-3 to TRBJ2-7; tentatively, D is TRBD2 (5 bases). CDR1 and CDR2 from the germline V gene are ENHRY and SYGVKD. The CDR3 consists of 15 residues. V was pared by 4 bases and J by 9 bases, with 22 bases between.

The chain couples TRBV7-8 to TRBJ2-2; 7 bases map to TRBD1. The V gene end was trimmed by 5 bases and the J gene end by 3 bases; junction bases not matched to a gene: 3. CDR3 length: 14 residues. Germline V gene data show CDR1 as SGHVS and CDR2 as FQNEAQ. The DNA of the CDR3 is TGTGCCAGCAGCAGGGACAGTTACACCGGGGAGCTGTTTTTT. This translates into CASSRDSYTGELFF.

The chain employs TRBV15 and TRBJ2-1; D is uncertain. CDR3 length: 14 residues. The ends were cut back, 0 bases at V and 5 bases at J, with 8 bases in the middle. Germline lookup yields CDR1 LNHNV and CDR2 YYDKDF (reference sequence). In DNA, the CDR3 is TGTGCCACCAGCAGAGATCCGACTGACAATGAGCAGTTCTTC. Translation gives CATSRDPTDNEQFF.

The sample holds a few counts of this clone. This chain connects TRBV5-1 to TRBJ1-2, with TRBD1 identical over 10 bases. J was trimmed by 3 bases and V by 5 bases; bases with no gene match: 4. CDR3 length: 14 amino acids. The germline CDR1 and CDR2 sequences are SGHRS and YFSETQ. CDR3: CASRYGTGDYGYTF. For the CDR3, the DNA is TGCGCCAGCAGATACGGGACAGGGGACTATGGCTACACCTTC.

The V and J genes are TRBV25-1 and TRBJ1-3; tentative D call: TRBD1 (5 bases). This CDR3 comprises 13 residues. Trimming pared 8 bases from V and 7 bases from J, leaving 15 bases between. CDR1 is MGHDK and CDR2 is SYGVNS in the germline V gene. CDR3 DNA sequence: TGTGCCAGCGGGCGGGGCGACGGGAACACCATATATTTT. Protein product: CASGRGDGNTIYF.

This rearrangement joins TRBV14 to TRBJ2-7, with 16 bases aligning to TRBD2. Unmatched junction bases numbered 9, after V lost 2 bases and J lost 5 bases. This CDR3 comprises 18 residues. Germline V gene data show CDR1 as SGHDN and CDR2 as FVKESK. In DNA, the CDR3 is TGTGCCAGCAGCCAAAACCCGGGACTAGCGGGAGGGTCACACGAGCAGTACTTC. Translation: CASSQNPGLAGGSHEQYF.

The chain joins TRBV11-2 to TRBJ1-1; D is ambiguous. The CDR3 is 13 residues long. V was clipped by 4 bases and J by 1 base, with 7 bases between them. CDR1 SGHAT and CDR2 FQNNGV come from the germline V gene. This CDR3 reads CASSSRGNTEAFF. CDR3 DNA: TGTGCCAGCAGCTCGCGGGGGAACACTGAAGCTTTCTTT.

The V call is TRBV5-1, the J call TRBJ1-1; D perhaps matches TRBD1 (5 bases). The CDR3 is 12 amino acids. Trimming took 4 bases from V and 6 from J, leaving 10 bases between them. Germline V gene lookup returns CDR1 SGHRS and CDR2 YFSETQ. The CDR3 DNA reads TGCGCCAGCAGCCCGGAGACAGCTGAAGCTTTCTTT. Protein: CASSPETAEAFF.

V and J are TRBV9 and TRBJ2-1, with 11 bases fitting TRBD2. V shed 0 bases, J shed 4 bases, and the junction held 3 bases outside the gene matches. This CDR3 contains 16 residues. Germline V gene sequence: CDR1 SGDLS, CDR2 YYNGEE. The CDR3 region has the DNA TGTGCCAGCAGCGTAGTAGCGGGAGGGTGGTACAATGAGCAGTTCTTC. Protein: CASSVVAGGWYNEQFF.

This rearrangement joins TRBV18 to TRBJ2-5; 13 bases match TRBD2. The CDR3 runs to 16 residues. CDR1 and CDR2 from the germline V gene are KGHSH and LQKENI. The V and J ends lost 4 bases and 3 bases, in that order; junction bases with no gene match: 5. The CDR3 here is CASSRTSGSFEETQYF. In nucleotides, the CDR3 is TGTGCCAGCTCACGGACTAGCGGGAGCTTCGAAGAGACCCAGTACTTC.